This TCR beta chain was observed in a study of blood T cells in healthy people across ages. The overall study: Template switching recovered approximately one barcoded beta molecule for every two T cells. General observations from the study: A strong correlation between TCR beta diversity and naive T cell percentage was seen.

CDR1 is SGHVS and CDR2 is FNYEAQ in the germline V gene. CDR3 size: 16 residues. Through a sample-barcoded 5' primer and a J-beta primer mix, a second PCR was run for about 7 to 12 cycles. The authors tagged each cDNA molecule using a template-switch adaptor with 12 random nucleotides. TCRdb recomputed calls from the 5' RACE reads with MiXCR, one row per CDR3 protein. The sample has 650,000 to 800,000 distinct CDR3 sequences; under 55% are singletons. Comments on this clonotype: Its antigen is as yet unknown.

Every donor provided ten milliliters of peripheral blood. The TCR comes from a man aged 55-75 years in good health. V is TRBV7-6 and J is TRBJ2-7; the D gene is possibly TRBD1 (5 bases). The end of the DNA fits TRBJ2-5 better, so the J call may be wrong. The sequenced material came from blood. CDR3 sequence: CASSLAQAGSRETQYF. DNA for the CDR3: TGTGCCAGCAGCTTAGCGCAGGCAGGGTCAAGAGAGACCCAGTACTTC.